This is a list of T cell receptor beta chains from one sample in a study of beta chain features in type 1 diabetes. Sequencing used immunoSEQ multiplex PCR; TCRdb keeps in-frame clones, though not all of them. The sample records about 210,000 clones, 9.5% to 13% being singletons. The specimen sequenced was central memory CD4+ T cells from blood. All receptors come from a man between 18 and 29 years old in good health. CDR3s include the opening cysteine and the closing phenylalanine or tryptophan. A D gene is named only where the DNA matches it firmly. Clone size, where shown, is once, few, many, or a class for clones that have expanded.

d_call: -; j_call: TRBJ2-1; v_call: TRBV11-3; clone_size: few; cdr3_aa: CASSQSSYNEQFF; cdr3_nt: TGTGCCAGCAGCCAGAGCTCCTACAATGAGCAGTTCTTC
d_call: -; j_call: TRBJ2-3; v_call: TRBV4-2; clone_size: -; cdr3_aa: CASSPRLTDTQYF; cdr3_nt: TGTGCCAGCAGCCCGCGGCTCACAGATACGCAGTATTTT
d_call: -; j_call: TRBJ1-2; v_call: TRBV29-1; clone_size: -; cdr3_aa: CSVTQGGDGYTF; cdr3_nt: TGCAGCGTTACACAGGGAGGGGATGGCTACACCTTC
d_call: TRBD1; j_call: TRBJ2-7; v_call: TRBV5-4; clone_size: -; cdr3_aa: CASSFRQGSYIDEQYF; cdr3_nt: TGTGCCAGCAGCTTCCGACAGGGGAGTTATATTGACGAGCAGTACTTC
d_call: -; j_call: TRBJ2-7; v_call: TRBV2; clone_size: -; cdr3_aa: CASSEATGSPYEQYF; cdr3_nt: TGTGCCAGCAGTGAAGCAACAGGGTCCCCCTACGAGCAGTACTTC
d_call: -; j_call: TRBJ2-1; v_call: TRBV18; clone_size: few; cdr3_aa: CASSPRQTYNEQFF; cdr3_nt: TGTGCCAGCTCACCAAGGCAGACCTACAATGAGCAGTTCTTC
d_call: -; j_call: TRBJ2-3; v_call: TRBV6-1; clone_size: -; cdr3_aa: CASREGRSPDTQYF; cdr3_nt: TGTGCCAGCAGAGAGGGGCGCAGCCCGGATACGCAGTATTTT
d_call: -; j_call: TRBJ2-5; v_call: TRBV7-3; clone_size: many; cdr3_aa: CASSLTGRRNEETQYF; cdr3_nt: TGTGCCAGCAGCTTAACCGGTAGGCGGAACGAAGAGACCCAGTACTTC
d_call: -; j_call: TRBJ2-5; v_call: TRBV15; clone_size: few; cdr3_aa: CATSRDKETQYF; cdr3_nt: TGTGCCACCAGCAGAGATAAAGAGACCCAGTACTTC
d_call: -; j_call: TRBJ2-2; v_call: TRBV19; clone_size: few; cdr3_aa: CASSRAGPGTSNTGELFF; cdr3_nt: TGTGCCAGTAGCCGTGCCGGACCCGGGACCTCGAACACCGGGGAGCTGTTTTTT
d_call: -; j_call: TRBJ2-1; v_call: TRBV5-1; clone_size: few; cdr3_aa: CASHWGGDSYNEQFF; cdr3_nt: TGCGCCAGCCATTGGGGTGGCGACTCCTACAATGAGCAGTTCTTC
d_call: TRBD2; j_call: TRBJ2-1; v_call: TRBV7-2; clone_size: many; cdr3_aa: CASSSTSGRASSYNEQFF; cdr3_nt: TGTGCCAGCAGCTCGACTAGCGGGAGGGCAAGCTCCTACAATGAGCAGTTCTTC
d_call: TRBD1; j_call: TRBJ2-7; v_call: TRBV9; clone_size: -; cdr3_aa: CASSPFGDRVVSEQYF; cdr3_nt: TGTGCCAGCAGCCCCTTTGGGGACAGAGTTGTGAGCGAGCAGTACTTC
d_call: TRBD2; j_call: TRBJ2-7; v_call: TRBV6-6; clone_size: -; cdr3_aa: CASSYQAGVGYEQYF; cdr3_nt: TGTGCCAGCAGTTACCAAGCGGGAGTGGGTTACGAGCAGTACTTC
d_call: -; j_call: TRBJ1-5; v_call: TRBV6-1; clone_size: many; cdr3_aa: CASRPLGNQPQHF; cdr3_nt: TGTGCCAGCAGACCATTGGGCAATCAGCCCCAGCATTTT
d_call: -; j_call: TRBJ1-1; v_call: TRBV7-3; clone_size: -; cdr3_aa: CASSPGLNTEAFF; cdr3_nt: TGTGCCAGCAGCCCAGGCTTGAACACTGAAGCTTTCTTT
d_call: TRBD1; j_call: TRBJ1-5; v_call: TRBV28; clone_size: -; cdr3_aa: CASSSIRTGNQPQHF; cdr3_nt: TGTGCCAGCAGTTCCATCAGGACAGGAAATCAGCCCCAGCATTTT
d_call: -; j_call: TRBJ2-1; v_call: TRBV6-4; clone_size: -; cdr3_aa: CANGIPIEQFF; cdr3_nt: TGTGCCAACGGAATACCGATTGAGCAGTTCTTC
d_call: -; j_call: TRBJ2-3; v_call: TRBV6-6; clone_size: few; cdr3_aa: CASTYGTDTQYF; cdr3_nt: TGTGCCAGCACATATGGCACAGATACGCAGTATTTT
d_call: TRBD2; j_call: TRBJ2-4; v_call: TRBV5-4; clone_size: -; cdr3_aa: CASSFSGSSKNIQYF; cdr3_nt: TGTGCCAGCAGCTTTAGCGGGAGCTCCAAAAACATTCAGTACTTC
d_call: TRBD2; j_call: TRBJ2-1; v_call: TRBV4-3; clone_size: -; cdr3_aa: CASSLLGTSGYNEQFF; cdr3_nt: TGCGCCAGCAGCCTCCTCGGGACTAGCGGGTACAATGAGCAGTTCTTC
d_call: TRBD1; j_call: TRBJ2-6; v_call: TRBV18; clone_size: many; cdr3_aa: CASSPDAGGVSGANVLTF; cdr3_nt: TGTGCCAGCTCACCAGATGCAGGGGGCGTCTCTGGGGCCAACGTCCTGACTTTC